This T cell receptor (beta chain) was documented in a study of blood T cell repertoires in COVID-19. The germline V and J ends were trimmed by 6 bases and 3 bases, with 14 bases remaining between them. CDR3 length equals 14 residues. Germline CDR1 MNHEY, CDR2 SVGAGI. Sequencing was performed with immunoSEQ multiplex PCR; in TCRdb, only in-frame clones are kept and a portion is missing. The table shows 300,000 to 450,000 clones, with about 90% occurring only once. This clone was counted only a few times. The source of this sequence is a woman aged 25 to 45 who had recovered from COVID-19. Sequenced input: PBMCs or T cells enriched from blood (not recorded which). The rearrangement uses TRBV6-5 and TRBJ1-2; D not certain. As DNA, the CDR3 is TGTGCCAGCAGCGCCACCGAGGGATACTATGGCTACACCTTC. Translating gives CASSATEGYYGYTF.